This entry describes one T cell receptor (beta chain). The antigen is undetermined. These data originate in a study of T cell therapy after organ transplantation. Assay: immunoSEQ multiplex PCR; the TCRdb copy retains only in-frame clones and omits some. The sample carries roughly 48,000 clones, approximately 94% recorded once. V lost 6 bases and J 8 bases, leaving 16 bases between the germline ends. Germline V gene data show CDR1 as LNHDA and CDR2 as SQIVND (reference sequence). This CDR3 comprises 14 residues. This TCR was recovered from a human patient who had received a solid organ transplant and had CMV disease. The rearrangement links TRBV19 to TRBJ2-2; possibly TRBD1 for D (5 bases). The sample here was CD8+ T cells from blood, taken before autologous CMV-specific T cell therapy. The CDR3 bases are TGTGCCAGTAGAGGATACCAAGGGGTGGGGGAGCTGTTTTTT. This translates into CASRGYQGVGELFF.